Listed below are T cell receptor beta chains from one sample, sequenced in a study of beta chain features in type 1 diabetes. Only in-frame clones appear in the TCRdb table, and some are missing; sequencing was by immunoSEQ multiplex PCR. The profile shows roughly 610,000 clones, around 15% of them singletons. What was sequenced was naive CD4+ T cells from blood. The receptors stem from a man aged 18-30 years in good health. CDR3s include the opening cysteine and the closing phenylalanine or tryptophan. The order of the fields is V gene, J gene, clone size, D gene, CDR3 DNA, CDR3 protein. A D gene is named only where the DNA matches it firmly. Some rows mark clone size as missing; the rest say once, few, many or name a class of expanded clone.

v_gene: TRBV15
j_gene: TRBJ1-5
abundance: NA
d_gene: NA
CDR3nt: TGTGCCACCAGCAGAGGACAGGCCAGCAATCAGCCCCAGCATTTT
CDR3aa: CATSRGQASNQPQHF

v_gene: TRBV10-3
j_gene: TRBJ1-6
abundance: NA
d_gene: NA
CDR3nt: TGTGCCATCAGTGATCTGGGACCCCTCCACTTT
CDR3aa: CAISDLGPLHF

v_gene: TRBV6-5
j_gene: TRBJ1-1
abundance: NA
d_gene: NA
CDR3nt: TGTGCCACCCGCCGCAGCCTAATCGGGAACACTGAAGCTTTCTTT
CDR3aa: CATRRSLIGNTEAFF

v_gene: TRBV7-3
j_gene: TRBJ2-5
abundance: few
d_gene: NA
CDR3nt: TGTGCCAGCAGCTTAAACCGAGAGACCCAGTACTTC
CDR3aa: CASSLNRETQYF

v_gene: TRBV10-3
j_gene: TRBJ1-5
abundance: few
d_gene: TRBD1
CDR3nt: TGTGCCATCAGTCCGGGACAGCAAAATCAGCCCCAGCATTTT
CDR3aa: CAISPGQQNQPQHF

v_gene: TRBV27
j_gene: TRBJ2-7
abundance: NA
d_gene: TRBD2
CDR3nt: TGTGCCAGCAGTTTAAGGGGGACTAGGTCACTAGCGGGAGCTACCTACGAGCAGTACTTC
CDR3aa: CASSLRGTRSLAGATYEQYF

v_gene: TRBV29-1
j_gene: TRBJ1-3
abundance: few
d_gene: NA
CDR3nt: TGCAGCAGTAGGACCGGAAACACCATATATTTT
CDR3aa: CSSRTGNTIYF

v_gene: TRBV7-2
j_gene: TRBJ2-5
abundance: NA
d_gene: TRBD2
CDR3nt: TGTGCCAGCAGCCGGACTAGCGGGAGGGCCGGTGAGACCCAGTACTTC
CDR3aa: CASSRTSGRAGETQYF

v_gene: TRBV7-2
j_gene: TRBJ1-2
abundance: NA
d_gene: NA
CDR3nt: TGTGCCACCCGAGAGCGGCTACAGTCAAATGGCTACACCTTC
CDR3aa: CATRERLQSNGYTF

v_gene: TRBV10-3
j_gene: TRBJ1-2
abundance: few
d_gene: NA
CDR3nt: TGTGCCATCGGGGAAAACATTAACTATGGCTACACCTTC
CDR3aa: CAIGENINYGYTF

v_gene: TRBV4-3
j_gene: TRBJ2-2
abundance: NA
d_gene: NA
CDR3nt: TGCGCCAGCAGCCTACTCCCGCCCTCGAACACCGGGGAGCTGTTTTTT
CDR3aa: CASSLLPPSNTGELFF

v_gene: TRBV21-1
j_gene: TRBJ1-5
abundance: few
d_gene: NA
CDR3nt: TGTGCCAGAGACAATCAGCCCCAGCATTTT
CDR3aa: CARDNQPQHF

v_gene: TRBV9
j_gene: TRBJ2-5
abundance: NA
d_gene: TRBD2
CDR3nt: TGTGCCAGCAGCACTAGCGGGGGGAACCAAGAGACCCAGTACTTC
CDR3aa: CASSTSGGNQETQYF

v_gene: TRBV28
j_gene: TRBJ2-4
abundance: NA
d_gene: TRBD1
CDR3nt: TGTGCCAGCAGTTTAACAGGGGTAGGGGTGGACATTCAGTACTTC
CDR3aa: CASSLTGVGVDIQYF

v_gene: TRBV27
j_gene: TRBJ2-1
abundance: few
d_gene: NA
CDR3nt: TGTGCCAGCACCTTCGGAGGGTTCGACAATGAGCAGTTCTTC
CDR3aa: CASTFGGFDNEQFF

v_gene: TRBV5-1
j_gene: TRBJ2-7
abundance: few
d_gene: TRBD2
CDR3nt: TGCGCCAGCAGCCCCGAGGGACTAGCGGGAGGGCTTTACTTC
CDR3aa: CASSPEGLAGGLYF

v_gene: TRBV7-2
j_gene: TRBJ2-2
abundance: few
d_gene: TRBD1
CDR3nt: TGTGCCACCCGGATACCGGGACAGGTGAACACCGGGGAGCTGTTTTTT
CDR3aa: CATRIPGQVNTGELFF

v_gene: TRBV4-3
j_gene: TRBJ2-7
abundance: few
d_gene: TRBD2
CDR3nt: TGCGCCAGCAGCCAAGATATGACTAGCGGGAACTACGAGCAGTACTTC
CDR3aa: CASSQDMTSGNYEQYF

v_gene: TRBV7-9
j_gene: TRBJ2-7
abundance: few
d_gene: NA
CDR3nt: TGTGCCAGCAGCCCACCGAGCTCCTACGAGCAGTACTTC
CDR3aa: CASSPPSSYEQYF

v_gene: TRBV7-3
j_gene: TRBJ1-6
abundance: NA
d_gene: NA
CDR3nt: TGTGCCAGCAGCGCGATGGGGGGCATAAATAGCTCCTATAATTCACCCCTCCACTTT
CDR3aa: CASSAMGGINSSYNSPLHF

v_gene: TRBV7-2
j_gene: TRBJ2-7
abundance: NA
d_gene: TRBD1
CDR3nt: TGTGCCAGCCGAGGGACAGGGTTGTACGAGCAGTACTTC
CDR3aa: CASRGTGLYEQYF

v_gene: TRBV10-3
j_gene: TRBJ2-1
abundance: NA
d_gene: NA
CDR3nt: TGTGCCATCAGTGAGAGGGCAGGGGACAATGAGCAGTTCTTC
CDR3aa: CAISERAGDNEQFF